A selection of T cell receptor beta chains follows, all from one sample in a study of blood T cell repertoires in COVID-19. Data came from immunoSEQ multiplex PCR; TCRdb stores just in-frame clones and leaves some out. The data show 150,000 or so clones, 75% to 90% seen once. Sample: peripheral blood. The receptors originated from a woman in her thirties or forties with acute or convalescent COVID-19. CDR3s include the opening cysteine and the closing phenylalanine or tryptophan. D genes are given only for firm matches. Rows give clone size only sometimes, using once, few, many, or a class for an expanded clone.

abundance	d_gene	v_gene	j_gene	CDR3nt	CDR3aa
NA	TRBD1	TRBV19	TRBJ1-2	TGTGCCAGTAGTATAGTTCGGACAGGGGCGTCGGACTATGGCTACACCTTC	CASSIVRTGASDYGYTF
NA	TRBD1	TRBV24-1	TRBJ2-7	TGTGCCACCAGTGATCCAGGGACAGCAGACGAGCAGTACTTC	CATSDPGTADEQYF
NA	TRBD2	TRBV5-1	TRBJ2-5	TGCGCCAGCAGCTTGGCGCCTTCGACTAGCGGCCCGCAAGAGACCCAGTACTTC	CASSLAPSTSGPQETQYF
NA	TRBD1	TRBV27	TRBJ2-7	TGTGCCAGCAAAACCGGACAGGGTGTCGAGCAGTACTTC	CASKTGQGVEQYF
NA	NA	TRBV6-5	TRBJ2-3	TGTGCCAGCAGTTACACAGGGAGCGGCACAGATACGCAGTATTTT	CASSYTGSGTDTQYF
NA	TRBD1	TRBV11-3	TRBJ1-1	TGTGCCAGCAGCTTAGTGGGGGACAGGGGATTCAGAGCTGAAGCTTTCTTT	CASSLVGDRGFRAEAFF
once	NA	TRBV2	TRBJ1-1	TGTGCCAGCAACGGCAGGGGAACGAACACTGAAGCTTTCTTT	CASNGRGTNTEAFF
NA	TRBD1	TRBV29-1	TRBJ1-2	TGCAGCGCCCGGGACAGCCCTAACTATGGCTACACCTTC	CSARDSPNYGYTF
NA	TRBD1	TRBV4-2	TRBJ1-3	TGTGCCAGCAGCCAAGTTGCAGGGGGCAATGGGGACACCATATATTTT	CASSQVAGGNGDTIYF
NA	NA	TRBV10-3	TRBJ2-3	TGTGCCGCTTGGGGGGGGCTCGCAGATACGCAGTATTTT	CAAWGGLADTQYF
NA	TRBD1	TRBV5-1	TRBJ2-1	TGCGCCAGCCGACCTCCATGGAGGACAGGGTACAATGAGCAGTTCTTC	CASRPPWRTGYNEQFF
NA	NA	TRBV20-1	TRBJ1-5	TGCAGTGCTGGACAGAATCAGCCCCAGCATTTT	CSAGQNQPQHF
NA	NA	TRBV24-1	TRBJ1-1	TGTGCCACCAGTGAAGGGACACCTGGTGAAGCTTTCTTT	CATSEGTPGEAFF
NA	TRBD1	TRBV11-3	TRBJ1-2	TGTGCCAGCAGCTCGGGCCCCGGGACAGAGATCTATGGCTACACCTTC	CASSSGPGTEIYGYTF
NA	TRBD1	TRBV5-4	TRBJ1-6	TGTGCCAGCAGCTATAACAGGGGGCGGGATACTAATTCACCCCTCCACTTT	CASSYNRGRDTNSPLHF
NA	NA	TRBV21-1	TRBJ1-5	TGTGCCAGCAGCAAATTCGGGGCAGGGGGCATTTATAGCAATCAGCCCCAGCATTTT	CASSKFGAGGIYSNQPQHF
NA	NA	TRBV11-1	TRBJ2-2	TGTGCCAGCAGCTTATTAGCCTTGAACACCGGGGAGCTGTTTTTT	CASSLLALNTGELFF
NA	NA	TRBV28	TRBJ2-2	TGTGCCAGCAGTTTAAGTCAGGGGATTGGGAACACCGGGGAGCTGTTTTTT	CASSLSQGIGNTGELFF
NA	NA	TRBV3-1/TRBV3-2	TRBJ1-1	TGTGCCAGCAGCCAAGGCCCGACAGTGATGAACACTGAAGCTTTCTTT	CASSQGPTVMNTEAFF
NA	TRBD1	TRBV6-1	TRBJ1-1	TGTGCCAGCAGTGAGGAAACAGGGGGGACTGAAGCTTTCTTT	CASSEETGGTEAFF
NA	NA	TRBV29-1	TRBJ2-7	TGCAGCGTTGAGACAGCCTACGAGCAGTACTTC	CSVETAYEQYF
NA	TRBD1	TRBV7-3	TRBJ2-3	TGTGCCAGCAGCCCCGGGACAGGGATAGATACGCAGTATTTT	CASSPGTGIDTQYF
once	NA	TRBV5-4	TRBJ1-2	TGTGCCAGCAGCTTGGCCCAGGGTGACGGCTACACCTTC	CASSLAQGDGYTF
NA	NA	TRBV19	TRBJ1-5	TGTGCCACCAGCGGGACCCAGGGTTCCTATAGCAATCAGCCCCAGCATTTT	CATSGTQGSYSNQPQHF